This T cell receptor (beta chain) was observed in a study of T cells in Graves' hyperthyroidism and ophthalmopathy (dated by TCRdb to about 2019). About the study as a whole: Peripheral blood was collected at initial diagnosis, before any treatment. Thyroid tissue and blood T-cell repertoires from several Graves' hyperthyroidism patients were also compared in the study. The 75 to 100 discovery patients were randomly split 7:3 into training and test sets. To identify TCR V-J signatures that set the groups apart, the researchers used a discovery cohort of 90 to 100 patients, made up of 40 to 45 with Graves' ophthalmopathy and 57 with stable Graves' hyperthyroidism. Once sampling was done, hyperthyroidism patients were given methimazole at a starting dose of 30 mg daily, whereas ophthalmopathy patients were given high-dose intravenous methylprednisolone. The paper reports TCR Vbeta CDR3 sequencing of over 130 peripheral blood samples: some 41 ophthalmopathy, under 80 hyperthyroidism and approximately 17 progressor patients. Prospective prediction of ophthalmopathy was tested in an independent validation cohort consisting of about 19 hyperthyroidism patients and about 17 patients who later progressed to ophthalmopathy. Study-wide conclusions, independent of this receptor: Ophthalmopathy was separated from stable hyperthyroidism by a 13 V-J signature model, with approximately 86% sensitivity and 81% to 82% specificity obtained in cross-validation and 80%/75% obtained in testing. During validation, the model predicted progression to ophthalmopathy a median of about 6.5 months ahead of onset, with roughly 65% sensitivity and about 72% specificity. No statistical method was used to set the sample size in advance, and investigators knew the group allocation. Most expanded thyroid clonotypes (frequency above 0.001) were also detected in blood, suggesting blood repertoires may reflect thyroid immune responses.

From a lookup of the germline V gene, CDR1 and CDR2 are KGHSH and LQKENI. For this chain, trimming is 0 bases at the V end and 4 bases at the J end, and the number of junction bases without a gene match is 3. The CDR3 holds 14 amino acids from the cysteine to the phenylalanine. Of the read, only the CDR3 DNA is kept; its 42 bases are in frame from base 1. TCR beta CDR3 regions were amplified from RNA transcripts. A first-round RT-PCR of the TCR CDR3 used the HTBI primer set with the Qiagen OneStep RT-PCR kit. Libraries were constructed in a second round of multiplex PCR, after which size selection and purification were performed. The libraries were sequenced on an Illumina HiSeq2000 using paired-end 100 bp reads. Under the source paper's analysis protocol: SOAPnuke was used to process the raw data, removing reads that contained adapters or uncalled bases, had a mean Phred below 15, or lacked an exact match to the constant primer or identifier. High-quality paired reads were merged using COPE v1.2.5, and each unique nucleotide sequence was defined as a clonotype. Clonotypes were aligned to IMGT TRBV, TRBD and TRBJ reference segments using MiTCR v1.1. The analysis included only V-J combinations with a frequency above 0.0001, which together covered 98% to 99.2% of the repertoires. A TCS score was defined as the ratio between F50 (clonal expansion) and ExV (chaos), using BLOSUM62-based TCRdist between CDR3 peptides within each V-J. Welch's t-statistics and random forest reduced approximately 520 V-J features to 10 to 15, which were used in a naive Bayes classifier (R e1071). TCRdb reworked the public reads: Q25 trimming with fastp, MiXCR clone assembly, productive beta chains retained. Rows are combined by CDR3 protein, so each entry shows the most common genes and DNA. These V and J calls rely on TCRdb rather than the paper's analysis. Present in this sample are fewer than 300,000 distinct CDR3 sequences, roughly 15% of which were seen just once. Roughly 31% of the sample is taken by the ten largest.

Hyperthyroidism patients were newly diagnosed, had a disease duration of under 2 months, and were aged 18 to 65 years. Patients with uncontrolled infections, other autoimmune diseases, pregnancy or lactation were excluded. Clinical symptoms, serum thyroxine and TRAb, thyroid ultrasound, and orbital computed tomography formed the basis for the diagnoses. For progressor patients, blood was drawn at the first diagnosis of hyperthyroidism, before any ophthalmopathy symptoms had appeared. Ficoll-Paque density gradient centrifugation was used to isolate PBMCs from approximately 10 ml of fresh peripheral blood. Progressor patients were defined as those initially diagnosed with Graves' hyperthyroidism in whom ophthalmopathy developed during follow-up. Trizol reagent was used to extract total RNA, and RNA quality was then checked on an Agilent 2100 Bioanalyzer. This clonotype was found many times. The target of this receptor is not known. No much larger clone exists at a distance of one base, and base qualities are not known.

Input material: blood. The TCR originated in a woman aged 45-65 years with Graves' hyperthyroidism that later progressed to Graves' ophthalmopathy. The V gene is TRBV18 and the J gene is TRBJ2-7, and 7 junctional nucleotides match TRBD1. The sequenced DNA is TGTGCCAGCTCACCACCGACAGGGCGGTACGAGCAGTACTTC. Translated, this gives CASSPPTGRYEQYF.